Listed here are 13 T cell receptor beta chains from one sample, sequenced in a study of CD8 T cells in Susac syndrome. RNA amounts of about 0.45 to 1 ug underwent reverse transcription with random hexamers. TCRdb re-derived calls from the immunoSEQ multiplex PCR reads in MiXCR, one entry per CDR3 protein. The data show fewer than 350,000 distinct CDR3 sequences, 65% to 90% seen once. The sequencing input was CD8+ T cells from PBMCs. The source is a human donor with multiple sclerosis.

This clonotype was detected only a few times. V gene TRBV6-1 combines with J gene TRBJ1-1; D perhaps matches TRBD1 (5 bases). The CDR3 sequence is 15 residues long. V lost 1 base, J lost 1 base, and 10 bases lay in between. Per the germline V gene, CDR1 is MNHNS and CDR2 is SASEGT. CDR3 in DNA: TGTGCCAGCAGTGAAGTACAGGCCAAGAACACTGAAGCTTTCTTT. Residues: CASSEVQAKNTEAFF.

The chain combines TRBV28 with TRBJ1-5; D call uncertain. Between the trimmed V and J ends, which lost 3 bases and 3 bases, there was a span of 9 bases. This CDR3 has 14 residues. Per the germline V gene, CDR1 is MDHEN and CDR2 is SYDVKM. The CDR3 DNA sequence: TGTGCCAGCAGTTTGTGGCAGATCAATCAGCCCCAGCATTTT. Its translation: CASSLWQINQPQHF.

The chain combines TRBV29-1 with TRBJ2-3; D is undetermined. The CDR3 runs 12 residues. Germline loops: CDR1 SQVTM, CDR2 ANQGSEA. V was cut by 3 bases and J by 2 bases, with 6 bases left in between. The CDR3 sequence: CSVESPTDTQYF. In DNA form, the CDR3 reads TGCAGCGTTGAGTCCCCCACAGATACGCAGTATTTT.

V is TRBV9 and J is TRBJ2-1; D tentatively reads TRBD1 or TRBD2 (5 bases each). V lost 3 bases and J 1 base, leaving 14 bases between the germline ends. The CDR3 totals 16 residues. Germline CDR1 reads SGDLS; CDR2 reads YYNGEE. CDR3 loop: CASSAQRGGSYNEQFF. In DNA, the CDR3 is TGTGCCAGCAGCGCCCAGAGGGGCGGTTCCTACAATGAGCAGTTCTTC.

This chain uses TRBV29-1 with TRBJ2-2; D not resolved. CDR1 SQVTM and CDR2 ANQGSEA come from the germline V gene. The V gene lost 3 bases and the J gene lost 6 bases, with 8 bases spanning the gap. CDR3 size: 12 residues. CDR3 sequence (DNA): TGCAGCGTTGATGCGGAGTCCGGGGAGCTGTTTTTT. Translating gives CSVDAESGELFF.

V is TRBV29-1 and J is TRBJ2-7; the D gene is possibly TRBD2 (6 bases). Trimming took 4 bases from V and 2 from J, leaving 15 bases between them. The CDR3 has 14 amino acids. The V gene's germline CDR1 is SQVTM and CDR2 ANQGSEA. CDR3 nucleotides: TGCAGCGTTGGCGGGTCGACTAGAACCTACGAGCAGTACTTC. It encodes CSVGGSTRTYEQYF.

This rearrangement joins TRBV6-2 or TRBV6-3 to TRBJ2-5; no clear D. Germline values: CDR1 MNHEY, CDR2 SVGEGT. The V gene lost 3 bases and the J gene lost 5 bases, with 4 bases spanning the gap. The CDR3 contains 11 residues. CDR3 coding DNA: TGTGCCAGCAGTTATTTGGAGACCCAGTACTTC. As protein: CASSYLETQYF.

This chain joins TRBV9 and TRBJ2-6; D may be TRBD1 (5 bases). The CDR3 has 16 amino acids. Germline-derived CDR1 and CDR2 are SGDLS and YYNGEE. The V and J ends lost 0 bases and 2 bases respectively, with 9 bases between them. For the CDR3, the DNA is TGTGCCAGCAGCGTAGGTCAGGGCGCTGGGGCCAACGTCCTGACTTTC. This translates into CASSVGQGAGANVLTF. Filled out from reference TRBV9 and TRBJ2-6, the complete variable domain reads DSGVTQTPKHLITATGQRVTLRCSPRSGDLSVYWYQQSLDQGLQFLIQYYNGEERAKGNILERFSAQQFPDLHSELNLSSLELGDSALYFCASSVGQGAGANVLTFGAGSRLTVL.

The chain is built from TRBV9 and TRBJ2-7; 10 bases line up with TRBD2. This CDR3 is 15 amino acids long. Germline assignment: CDR1 SGDLS and CDR2 YYNGEE. V shed 0 bases, J shed 5 bases, and the junction held 5 bases outside the gene matches. The CDR3 sequence: CASSVATSGNDEQYF. In DNA form, the CDR3 reads TGTGCCAGCAGCGTAGCTACTAGCGGGAACGACGAGCAGTACTTC. Complete variable domain (other parts from reference TRBV9 and TRBJ2-7): DSGVTQTPKHLITATGQRVTLRCSPRSGDLSVYWYQQSLDQGLQFLIQYYNGEERAKGNILERFSAQQFPDLHSELNLSSLELGDSALYFCASSVATSGNDEQYFGPGTRLTVT.

The table lists this clonotype with a few counts. The chain uses TRBV27 and TRBJ2-7; TRBD1 aligns across 10 bases. CDR1 is MNHEY and CDR2 is SMNVEV in the germline V gene (reference sequence). Trimming removed 6 bases from V and 4 bases from J; junction bases left unmatched: 6. This CDR3 has 14 residues. CDR3 bases: TGTGCCAGCAGATGGACAGGGGGGCCTTACGAGCAGTACTTC. Protein: CASRWTGGPYEQYF.

This chain uses TRBV24-1 with TRBJ2-5; D could derive from TRBD1 or TRBD2 (5 bases each). This CDR3 is 17 amino acids long. V dropped 4 bases and J dropped 5 bases, with 22 bases sitting between them. Germline V gene lookup returns CDR1 KGHDR and CDR2 SFDVKD. The CDR3 DNA reads TGTGCCACCAGTGACCGCTTGGCGAGTCAGGGACGGGAGACCCAGTACTTC. Its translation: CATSDRLASQGRETQYF.

The CDR3 DNA sequence: TGCGCCGGGGGAAGGGAAGGCCAAGAGACCCAGTACTTC. It yields the protein CAGGREGQETQYF. The V and J genes are TRBV10-1 and TRBJ2-5; D could derive from TRBD1 or TRBD2 (5 bases each). The CDR3 totals 13 residues. Germline assignment: CDR1 WNHNN and CDR2 SYGVQD (reference sequence). Trimming removed 11 bases from V and 1 base from J, with 14 bases in between.

The gene calls are TRBV25-1 and TRBJ2-5; no clear D. There are 20 residues in the CDR3. Trimming left V 4 bases short and J 2 bases short, with 29 bases between. Germline V lookup: CDR1 MGHDK, CDR2 SYGVNS. In nucleotides, the CDR3 is TGTGCCAGCAGTGTGGGCTCTTCATCGGACGATTGGAAAACGCAAGAGACCCAGTACTTC. Its translation: CASSVGSSSDDWKTQETQYF.